A selection of T cell receptor beta chains follows, all from one sample in a study of T cells in Graves' hyperthyroidism and ophthalmopathy. Via MiXCR, TCRdb re-called the multiplex PCR reads, giving one row per CDR3 protein. The sample consists of approximately 710,000 distinct CDR3 sequences, roughly 17% of them appearing once. What was sequenced was blood. The receptors derive from a man aged 45 to 65 with Graves' hyperthyroidism. The CDR3 runs from the conserved cysteine through the conserved F or W. A D gene is named only where the DNA matches it firmly. Rows give clone size only sometimes, using once, few, many, or a class for an expanded clone.

CDR3 length	V gene	D gene	J gene	clone size	CDR3 DNA	CDR3 protein
15	TRBV19	.	TRBJ2-6	.	TGTGCCAGTAGAACCCCAGGGGCTGGGGCCAACGTCCTGACTTTC	CASRTPGAGANVLTF
15	TRBV11-2	TRBD1	TRBJ1-6	many	TGTGCCAGCAGCTTAGCACAGGGGAGTAATTCACCCCTCCACTTT	CASSLAQGSNSPLHF
17	TRBV24-1	TRBD1	TRBJ2-2	.	TGTGCCACCAGTGATCCACGGACAGGGACGGTCACCGGGGAGCTGTTTTTT	CATSDPRTGTVTGELFF
15	TRBV2	TRBD1	TRBJ1-4	many	TGTGCCAGCAGTGCCCGACAGGGGGGGAGTGAAAAACTGTTTTTT	CASSARQGGSEKLFF
17	TRBV14	.	TRBJ2-2	.	TGTGCCAGCAGCCCCAGGGTCCGTTCGGGGAACACCGGGGAGCTGTTTTTT	CASSPRVRSGNTGELFF
18	TRBV28	TRBD2	TRBJ2-3	few	TGTGCCAGCAGTAGCGGGACTAGCGGGAGATGGAGCACAGATACGCAGTATTTT	CASSSGTSGRWSTDTQYF
14	TRBV27	.	TRBJ1-1	many	TGTGCCAGCAGTTTAGTGGTGGGGTGGACTGAAGCTTTCTTT	CASSLVVGWTEAFF
17	TRBV28	.	TRBJ2-3	many	TGTGCCAGCAGTCCCTCTAGCGCTCAGGGGTTTACAGATACGCAGTATTTT	CASSPSSAQGFTDTQYF
18	TRBV7-9	TRBD2	TRBJ2-6	few	TGTGCCAGCAGCCTCTCCGGACTAGCGGGCTCTGGGGCCAACGTCCTGACTTTC	CASSLSGLAGSGANVLTF
13	TRBV30	TRBD1	TRBJ2-3	.	TGTGCCTGGGAGGGACAGTCAACAGATACGCAGTATTTT	CAWEGQSTDTQYF
13	TRBV19	.	TRBJ2-1	many	TGTGCCAGTACACCCGACTCCTACAATGAGCAGTTCTTC	CASTPDSYNEQFF
16	TRBV11-1	TRBD2	TRBJ2-1	many	TGTGCCAGCAGCTTAGAGGCAGCGGGAGGAAACAATGAGCAGTTCTTC	CASSLEAAGGNNEQFF
15	TRBV7-9	TRBD1	TRBJ1-1	many	TGTGCCAGCAGCTTACCAGGGGGCACGATGACTGAAGCTTTCTTT	CASSLPGGTMTEAFF
16	TRBV18	.	TRBJ1-1	many	TGTGCCAGCTCACCACCCGGCAGGGGCGTGAACACTGAAGCTTTCTTT	CASSPPGRGVNTEAFF
11	TRBV25-1	.	TRBJ1-5	.	TGTGCCAGCAGTGACGAAGGGCCCCAGCATTTT	CASSDEGPQHF
15	TRBV19	TRBD2	TRBJ2-1	.	TGTGCCAGTAGAGAACTAGCGGGAGGGCTTGGTGAGCAGTTCTTC	CASRELAGGLGEQFF
18	TRBV12-3/TRBV12-4	TRBD1	TRBJ2-1	many	TGTGCCAGCAGTCACACAGGGGGCAACGCCCAAGTCCCCAATGAGCAGTTCTTC	CASSHTGGNAQVPNEQFF
16	TRBV5-1	TRBD1	TRBJ2-3	.	TGCGCCAGCAGCCTAACACAGGGGTATGGAACAGATACGCAGTATTTT	CASSLTQGYGTDTQYF
14	TRBV6-1	.	TRBJ2-5	many	TGTGCCAGCAGAGAACCAGGGGGGAGAGAGACCCAGTACTTC	CASREPGGRETQYF
14	TRBV25-1	.	TRBJ2-1	.	TGTGCCAGTCAGAGGGGGGGGGCAGGTAATGAGCAGTTCTTC	CASQRGGAGNEQFF
15	TRBV7-8	TRBD1	TRBJ1-5	few	TGTGCCAGCAGCGACCGGACAGGGGGGGGGCAGCCCCAGCATTTT	CASSDRTGGGQPQHF
16	TRBV7-9	.	TRBJ2-1	few	TGTGCCAGCAGCTCAAATGGGTGGGAGCACTACAATGAGCAGTTCTTC	CASSSNGWEHYNEQFF
13	TRBV29-1	.	TRBJ1-1	.	TGCAGCGTTGACACTGGTGGTCTAACTGAAGCTTTCTTT	CSVDTGGLTEAFF
17	TRBV3-1	.	TRBJ2-1	few	TGTGCCAGCAGCCAAGTCCCACCGGCGGGACTGTACAATGAGCAGTTCTTC	CASSQVPPAGLYNEQFF
13	TRBV28	.	TRBJ2-7	many	TGTGCCAGCAGTTTTGAGGGGGCCTACGAGCAGTACTTC	CASSFEGAYEQYF
15	TRBV20-1	TRBD2	TRBJ2-3	many	TGCAGTGCTAGAGATGCTAGCGGGGGCACAGATACGCAGTATTTT	CSARDASGGTDTQYF
15	TRBV7-2	.	TRBJ1-5	.	TGTGCCAGCAGCTTCGCAGCTTCTAGCAATCAGCCCCAGCATTTT	CASSFAASSNQPQHF
17	TRBV7-6	TRBD1	TRBJ1-5	.	TGTGCCAGCAGCCCCCCCGACAGGGGATATAGCAATCTGCCCCAGCATTTT	CASSPPDRGYSNLPQHF
15	TRBV3-1	.	TRBJ1-2	.	TGTGCCAGCAGCCAAGATGTCCTCGCCACATATGGCTACACCTTC	CASSQDVLATYGYTF
19	TRBV4-1	TRBD2	TRBJ2-3	.	TGCGCCAGCCGCGCAGGAGCCGCCAGCGGGAAGCGGAGCACAGATACGCAGTATTTT	CASRAGAASGKRSTDTQYF
18	TRBV2	.	TRBJ2-5	.	TGTGCCACCAGTGATCCTCCGGGACAATTCGGTGGTGGGGAGACCCAGTACTTC	CATSDPPGQFGGGETQYF
15	TRBV3-1	.	TRBJ2-5	.	TGTGCCAGCAGCCAATTGGGGGGGGGCGAAGAGACCCAGTACTTC	CASSQLGGGEETQYF
12	TRBV28	.	TRBJ1-5	many	TGTGCCAGCAGTTTCGGGTGGCAGCCCCAGCATTTT	CASSFGWQPQHF
13	TRBV28	.	TRBJ2-7	.	TGTGCCGCCACGAGGGAAAGCCCCTACGAGCAGTACTTC	CAATRESPYEQYF
15	TRBV11-2	TRBD1	TRBJ1-1	.	TGTGCCAGCAGTTTCTCCGGGACAGCGAACACTGAAGCTTTCTTT	CASSFSGTANTEAFF
15	TRBV20-1	TRBD2	TRBJ2-1	.	TGCAGTGCTTGGACTAGCGGGGCCTCCTACAATGAGCAGTTCTTC	CSAWTSGASYNEQFF
14	TRBV29-1	TRBD1	TRBJ1-1	many	TGCAGCGTTTGGACAGGGTGGTCGGGAACTGAAGCTTTCTTT	CSVWTGWSGTEAFF
15	TRBV7-2	.	TRBJ1-1	.	TGTGCCAGCAGCTTAGTTACCAGACGGAACACTGAAGCTTTCTTT	CASSLVTRRNTEAFF
15	TRBV5-1	.	TRBJ2-5	.	TGCGCCAGCAGCCCCCGGGCCCGGGGGCCAGAGACCCAGTACTTC	CASSPRARGPETQYF
14	TRBV2	.	TRBJ1-4	.	TGTGCCAGCAGTGGGCTCGCAACTAATGAAAAACTGTTTTTT	CASSGLATNEKLFF
12	TRBV30	.	TRBJ2-2	many	TGTGCCTGGAGCGAATATACCGGGGAGCTGTTTTTT	CAWSEYTGELFF
15	TRBV28	TRBD2	TRBJ2-1	.	TGTGCCAGCAGAAAGACTAGCGGGAGAGTAAATGAGCAGTTCTTC	CASRKTSGRVNEQFF
14	TRBV11-1	.	TRBJ1-1	.	TGTGCCAGCAGCCATCTATCAGGCGACACTGAAGCTTTCTTT	CASSHLSGDTEAFF